One sample yielded the 5 T cell receptor beta chains listed below, sequenced in a study of T cell changes during pregnancy in multiple sclerosis. This table comes from immunoSEQ multiplex PCR, and its TCRdb copy is limited to in-frame clones, with some not included. This sample has around 61,000 clones; 85% to 90% occur once, and the top ten carry 0.89%. The sequencing here drew on peripheral blood, taken in the first trimester of pregnancy. The receptors here all came from a female donor in good health, enrolled as a control in a pregnancy study.

The chain recombines TRBV6-5 with TRBJ1-2; TRBD1 matches at 7 bases. Germline assignment: CDR1 MNHEY and CDR2 SVGAGI. The CDR3 covers 16 residues. J lost 0 bases, V lost 0 bases, and 4 bases had no gene match. The DNA of the CDR3 is TGTGCCAGCAGTTACTCCCCCGGGACAGCTAACTATGGCTACACCTTC. Translation gives CASSYSPGTANYGYTF.

This CDR3 reads CASSWTGAQETQYF. For the CDR3, the DNA is TGTGCCAGCAGTTGGACAGGGGCCCAAGAGACCCAGTACTTC. The V gene is TRBV11-1, the J gene TRBJ2-5; 9 bases are a match to TRBD1. Germline V lookup: CDR1 SGHAT, CDR2 FQDESV (reference sequence). The J segment lost 1 base and the V segment lost 6 bases, leaving 3 bases of the junction unmatched. The CDR3 totals 14 residues.

This chain uses TRBV15 with TRBJ1-6; D is unclear. The CDR3 extends over 15 amino acids. Germline V lookup: CDR1 LNHNV, CDR2 YYDKDF (reference sequence). Between the trimmed V and J ends, which lost 1 base and 10 bases, there was a span of 14 bases. CDR3 in amino acids: CATSRGRDTSSPLHF. For the CDR3, the DNA is TGTGCCACCAGCAGAGGGAGGGATACGTCCTCACCCCTCCACTTT.

V and J are TRBV6-5 and TRBJ1-2; 7 nucleotides match TRBD1. The CDR3 consists of 13 residues. J gave up 3 bases and V 6 bases, and 4 bases lay outside the gene matches. Germline V gives CDR1 MNHEY, CDR2 SVGAGI. The CDR3 region is CASRLGQDYGYTF. Written as DNA, the CDR3 is TGTGCCAGCAGACTCGGACAGGACTATGGCTACACCTTC.

With regard to this clone: An end of the junction does not agree with germline; a read error may underlie this. The same CDR3 also results from other DNA sequences found in this sample. V usage is TRBV7-3 and J usage is TRBJ2-1, with TRBD2 matching over 9 bases. The CDR3 loop spans 15 amino acids. Germline V gives CDR1 SGHTA, CDR2 FQGTGA. The chain's CDR3 is CASSLIVAGVREQFF. The CDR3 bases are TGTGCCAGCAGCTTAATCGTAGCGGGGGTGCGTGAGCAATTCTTC. Looking up the rest from reference TRBV7-3 and TRBJ2-1 gives the full variable domain: GAGVSQTPSNKVTEKGKYVELRCDPISGHTALYWYRQSLGQGPEFLIYFQGTGAADDSGLPNDRFFAVRPEGSVSTLKIQRTERGDSAVYLCASSLIVAGVREQFFGPGTRLTVL.